This T cell receptor (beta chain) was found in a study of CD4 and CD8 cells across lung adenocarcinoma regions. Samples came from patients with localized non-small cell lung adenocarcinoma. From the PCR reads, TCRdb called clonotypes with MiXCR, one entry per CDR3 protein. The sample consists of some 23,000 distinct CDR3 sequences, around half of them appearing once. This clonotype was observed a few times. V was pared by 6 bases and J by 4 bases, with 7 bases between. The CDR3 consists of 12 residues. V usage is TRBV12-3 or TRBV12-4 and J usage is TRBJ2-1, with unresolved D. The origin of this receptor is a male donor with lung adenocarcinoma. The CD4 and CD8 labels of this study may be unreliable. Sample: CD8+ T cells from the center of a lung tumor. In DNA form, the CDR3 reads TGTGCCAGCAGCCGGGCTTACAATGAGCAGTTCTTC. It codes for CASSRAYNEQFF.